The 22 T cell receptor beta chains below come from one sample, sequenced in a study of T cells after yellow fever vaccination. From the 5' RACE reads, TCRdb called clonotypes with MiXCR, one entry per CDR3 protein. The sample consists of approximately 330,000 distinct CDR3 sequences, roughly an eighth of them appearing once. This material consisted of CD4+ T cells sorted from PBMCs, taken 15 days after the yellow fever booster vaccination. These receptors all come from a man aged 18-30 years who received the YFV17D yellow fever vaccine.

Only a few counts were recorded for this clonotype. This chain connects TRBV20-1 to TRBJ2-3, with 8 bases lining up with TRBD2. Germline V gene sequence: CDR1 DFQATT, CDR2 SNEGSKA (reference sequence). The V segment lost 5 bases and the J segment 1 base; nucleotides outside the gene matches: 2. This CDR3 is built from 13 residues. The CDR3 here is CSARGGGTDTQYF. The CDR3 bases are TGCAGTGCTCGGGGGGGGGGCACAGATACGCAGTATTTT.

V gene TRBV18 combines with J gene TRBJ1-2, with a tentative D call TRBD1 (5 bases). The ends were cut back, 0 bases at V and 5 bases at J, with 13 bases in the middle. The CDR3 has 15 residues. Germline V gene lookup returns CDR1 KGHSH and CDR2 LQKENI. The CDR3 sequence: CASSPPQGGGYGYTF. As DNA, the CDR3 is TGTGCCAGCTCACCACCGCAGGGCGGTGGGTATGGCTACACCTTC.

This clonotype was found a few times. The chain recombines TRBV5-1 with TRBJ1-2; possible D gene TRBD1, 6 bases. Germline V gives CDR1 SGHRS, CDR2 YFSETQ. The CDR3 is made up of 13 amino acids. V lost 4 bases, J lost 3 bases, and 10 bases lay in between. CDR3 sequence reads: CASSQGPDYGYTF. For the CDR3, the DNA is TGCGCCAGCAGCCAGGGGCCAGACTATGGCTACACCTTC.

The V gene is TRBV12-3 or TRBV12-4, the J gene TRBJ2-7; D might be TRBD2 (6 bases). The CDR3 runs 14 residues. V dropped 4 bases and J dropped 3 bases, with 13 bases sitting between them. CDR3 residues: CASSWEEGYYEQYF. The CDR3, as DNA: TGTGCCAGCAGTTGGGAGGAGGGCTACTACGAGCAGTACTTC.

This clonotype was observed a few times. The genes are TRBV4-3 and TRBJ2-2, with TRBD1 as a possible D gene (6 bases). V was clipped by 0 bases and J by 4 bases, with 15 bases between them. This CDR3 spans 17 amino acids. Looked up from germline, CDR1 is LGHNA and CDR2 is YSLEER. The CDR3 spells CASSQDPTLQGTGELFF. CDR3 nucleotide sequence: TGCGCCAGCAGCCAAGATCCCACACTACAGGGCACCGGGGAGCTGTTTTTT.

The rearrangement uses TRBV29-1 and TRBJ2-3; D unclear. The V gene's germline CDR1 is SQVTM and CDR2 ANQGSEA. This CDR3 is built from 11 residues. V gave up 5 bases and J gave up 4 bases, with 7 bases separating them. In DNA, the CDR3 is TGCAGCGTTTCTGAAGCAGATACGCAGTATTTT. Encoded protein: CSVSEADTQYF.

This clonotype has just a few counts. The J gene is TRBJ2-2, the V gene TRBV18; D remains unclear. The germline V gene has CDR1 KGHSH and CDR2 LQKENI. The germline V and J ends were trimmed by 6 bases and 6 bases, with 14 bases remaining between them. The CDR3 consists of 14 residues. CDR3 loop: CASSKVTPPGELFF. The CDR3 bases are TGTGCCAGCTCGAAAGTCACGCCCCCCGGGGAGCTGTTTTTT.

This rearrangement joins TRBV11-2 to TRBJ2-1; D gene ambiguous. V lost 6 bases and J 0 bases, leaving 12 bases between the germline ends. The CDR3 is 15 amino acids. Per the germline V gene, CDR1 is SGHAT and CDR2 is FQNNGV. The CDR3 is CASRVTASSYNEQFF. In DNA form, the CDR3 reads TGTGCCAGCAGAGTTACAGCGAGCTCCTACAATGAGCAGTTCTTC.

CDR3 DNA sequence: TGTGCCAGCACCCTGGGAGACAGACCTCAACAGGTCGGATTTTTT. This codes for CASTLGDRPQQVGFF. The rearrangement joins TRBV7-9 to TRBJ1-4; D possibly corresponds to TRBD1 (5 bases). Trimming removed 7 bases at V and 17 bases at J, with 29 bases between. Germline V gene data show CDR1 as SEHNR and CDR2 as FQNEAQ (reference sequence). This CDR3 has 15 residues.

The chain carries TRBV4-3 and TRBJ1-1; 7 nucleotides agree with TRBD1. CDR3 size: 14 residues. The J segment lost 8 bases and the V segment lost 3 bases, leaving 9 bases of the junction unmatched. Germline-derived CDR1 and CDR2 are LGHNA and YSLEER. CDR3 nucleotides: TGCGCCAGCAGCCAGAGGGGCAGGGGGGACGAAGCTTTCTTT. As protein: CASSQRGRGDEAFF.

The chain carries TRBV3-1 and TRBJ1-1; 7 nucleotides match TRBD1. The V and J ends lost 1 base and 7 bases, in that order; junction bases with no gene match: 6. Per germline, CDR1 LGHDT and CDR2 YNNKEL (reference sequence). This CDR3 contains 14 residues. The CDR3 DNA reads as TGTGCCAGCAGCCAAGGAGGACAGGCTGATGAAGCTTTCTTT. Protein sequence: CASSQGGQADEAFF.

This clonotype was seen only a few times. J is TRBJ1-6 and V is TRBV25-1; D is uncertain. V gave up 10 bases and J gave up 11 bases, with 15 bases separating them. CDR1 is MGHDK, CDR2 SYGVNS, per germline. The CDR3 runs to 12 residues. The CDR3 spells CATTPIRTPLHF. The CDR3 DNA sequence: TGTGCCACTACGCCTATAAGGACACCCCTCCACTTT.

This clonotype has a handful of counts. The germline gene is not matched at one end of the junction; a read error may be the cause. The chain carries TRBV6-5 and TRBJ2-1; D is perhaps TRBD1 or TRBD2 (7 bases each). CDR1 is MNHEY, CDR2 SVGAGI, per germline. There are 14 residues in the CDR3. Written as DNA, the CDR3 is TGTGCCTGCAGCGGGGACAGTGGATTCCATGAGCAGTTCTTC. The encoded protein is CACSGDSGFHEQFF.

The chain has TRBV10-2 and TRBJ1-1, with D maybe TRBD1 (5 bases). CDR3 length: 16 amino acids. V was clipped by 5 bases and J by 1 base, with 17 bases between them. Germline CDR1 and CDR2: WSHSY and SAAADI. CDR3 protein: CASSRPSQARNTEAFF. In DNA form, the CDR3 reads TGCGCCAGCAGTCGCCCTTCACAGGCCCGGAACACTGAAGCTTTCTTT.

This clonotype was observed a few times. The gene calls are TRBV5-6 and TRBJ2-1, with TRBD2 matching 8 bases. The CDR3 is 15 residues long. Unmatched junction bases numbered 4, after V lost 2 bases and J lost 3 bases. From germline, CDR1 is SGHDT and CDR2 YYEEEE. The CDR3 DNA sequence: TGTGCCAGCAGCTTCGGGCGGGGGGTCTACAATGAGCAGTTCTTC. Its protein is CASSFGRGVYNEQFF. Variable domain in full (rest from reference TRBV5-6 and TRBJ2-1): DAGVTQSPTHLIKTRGQQVTLRCSPKSGHDTVSWYQQALGQGPQFIFQYYEEEERQRGNFPDRFSGHQFPNYSSELNVNALLLGDSALYLCASSFGRGVYNEQFFGPGTRLTVL.

Only a few counts were recorded for this clonotype. The rearrangement links TRBV5-6 to TRBJ2-7; 10 bases map to TRBD1. This CDR3 has 16 residues. Germline lookup yields CDR1 SGHDT and CDR2 YYEEEE. With V trimmed by 5 bases and J by 4 bases, 12 bases remained unmatched. For the CDR3, the DNA is TGTGCCAGCAGTCCCGGGGGGACAGGGGCCGAATACGAGCAGTACGTC. It translates to CASSPGGTGAEYEQYV.

The sample holds a few counts of this clonotype. The gene calls are TRBV4-1 and TRBJ1-5; TRBD1 matches 9 bases. Trimming at V came to 3 bases and at J to 2 bases, leaving 8 bases not matched to a gene. CDR1 is MGHRA, CDR2 YSYEKL, per germline. This CDR3 comprises 17 residues. The CDR3 coding sequence is TGCGCCAGCAGCCAGGAAGGGACAGGGTCGGGCAATCAGCCCCAGCATTTT. Residues: CASSQEGTGSGNQPQHF.

This chain connects TRBV5-1 to TRBJ2-1, with D possibly matching TRBD2 (8 bases). Germline V gives CDR1 SGHRS, CDR2 YFSETQ. The CDR3 consists of 15 residues. V was trimmed by 4 bases and J by 7 bases, leaving 18 bases between them. CDR3 amino acids: CASSREGRGENEQFF. CDR3 nucleotide sequence: TGCGCCAGCAGCCGGGAGGGCAGGGGGGAGAATGAGCAGTTCTTC.

This clonotype came up a few times. V is TRBV5-1 and J is TRBJ2-1, with 10 bases that match TRBD2. V dropped 0 bases and J dropped 7; count of bases not matched to a gene: 4. The CDR3 totals 15 residues. Germline V CDR1 and CDR2: SGHRS, YFSETQ. The DNA of the CDR3 is TGCGCCAGCAGCTTGGATCCTAGCGGGGGTAATGAGCAGTTCTTC. The encoded protein is CASSLDPSGGNEQFF. Full variable domain (missing parts from reference TRBV5-1 and TRBJ2-1): KAGVTQTPRYLIKTRGQQVTLSCSPISGHRSVSWYQQTPGQGLQFLFEYFSETQRNKGNFPGRFSGRQFSNSRSEMNVSTLELGDSALYLCASSLDPSGGNEQFFGPGTRLTVL.

This clonotype turned up a few times. V and J are TRBV20-1 and TRBJ2-2, with 9 bases that match TRBD2. J gave up 2 bases and V 4 bases, and 5 bases lay outside the gene matches. CDR1 is DFQATT and CDR2 is SNEGSKA in the germline V gene (reference sequence). The CDR3 spans 15 residues. The CDR3 DNA follows: TGCAGTGCTATAAGCGGGGGGCGAAACACCGGGGAGCTGTTTTTT. This codes for CSAISGGRNTGELFF.

This clonotype was observed many times. The V call is TRBV5-1, the J call TRBJ2-1, with TRBD2 identical over 13 bases. With 4 bases clipped from V and 8 bases from J, the junction kept 9 bases outside the gene matches. The CDR3 is 16 amino acids. The germline V gene encodes CDR1 SGHRS and CDR2 YFSETQ. The CDR3 spells CASSRQTSGGADEQFF. CDR3 nucleotides: TGCGCCAGCAGCCGGCAAACTAGCGGGGGGGCAGATGAGCAGTTCTTC.

The rearrangement links TRBV2 to TRBJ2-7, with 7 nucleotides matching TRBD2. The CDR3 length is 15 residues. Germline V gene lookup returns CDR1 SNHLY and CDR2 FYNNEI. With 7 bases clipped from V and 0 bases from J, the junction kept 9 bases outside the gene matches. In DNA, the CDR3 is TGTGCCAGCAAAAACCGCGGGGGATACTCCTACGAGCAGTACGTC. It yields the protein CASKNRGGYSYEQYV.